Each of the 2 T cell receptor beta chains below was sequenced from the same sample in a study of T cell responses to AZD1222 COVID-19 vaccine (dated by TCRdb to the early 2020s). Library generation was performed with the immunoSEQ multiplex PCR assay. TCRdb took this table from immuneACCESS and kept in-frame rearrangements with V and J called. Such tables lack part of the clones; where checked against another copy, unresolved V genes explain under half of the gap, and the rest is unexplained. Present in this sample are around 150,000 clones, roughly 88% of which were seen just once. Jointly, the top ten make up about 1.9% of the sample. The sample's time point, from its label and the paper: about 28 days (+/-7) after the second vaccine dose. The sequenced sample was peripheral blood, obtained 28 days after the second AZD1222 dose. The receptors come from an adult who received the AZD1222 COVID-19 vaccine.

The chain couples TRBV9 to TRBJ2-7, with D maybe TRBD2 (6 bases). Trimming took 0 bases from V and 2 from J, leaving 9 bases between them. In germline, CDR1 is SGDLS, CDR2 YYNGEE. The CDR3 spans 14 residues. The DNA of the CDR3 is TGTGCCAGCAGCGTAGAACTAGCTGCCTACGAGCAGTACTTC. It is translated as CASSVELAAYEQYF.

The chain is built from TRBV5-8 and TRBJ1-6, with 8 bases matching TRBD1. The CDR3 is 15 residues long. The germline V gene has CDR1 SGHTS and CDR2 YDEGEE. Trimming took 4 bases from V and 3 from J; bases not matched to a gene: 3. The CDR3 DNA is TGTGCCAGCAGCCAAGGGACAGGCTATAATTCACCCCTCCACTTT. Translating gives CASSQGTGYNSPLHF.